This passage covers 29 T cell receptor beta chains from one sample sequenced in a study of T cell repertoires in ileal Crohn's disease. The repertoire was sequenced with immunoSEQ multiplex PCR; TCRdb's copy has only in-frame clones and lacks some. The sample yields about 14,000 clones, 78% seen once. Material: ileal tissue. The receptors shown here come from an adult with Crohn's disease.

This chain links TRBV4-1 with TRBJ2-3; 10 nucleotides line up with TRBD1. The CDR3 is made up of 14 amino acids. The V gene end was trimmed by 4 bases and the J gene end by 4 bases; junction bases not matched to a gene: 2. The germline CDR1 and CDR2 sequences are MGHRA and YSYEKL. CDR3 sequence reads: CASSPGTGADTQYF. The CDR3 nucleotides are TGCGCCAGCAGCCCCGGGACAGGGGCAGATACGCAGTATTTT.

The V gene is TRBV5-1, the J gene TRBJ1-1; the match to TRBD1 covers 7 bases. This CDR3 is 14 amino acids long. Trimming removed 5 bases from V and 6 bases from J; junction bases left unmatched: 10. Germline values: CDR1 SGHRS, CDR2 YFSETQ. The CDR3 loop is CASSYNRGMAEAFF. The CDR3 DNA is TGCGCCAGCAGTTATAACAGGGGAATGGCTGAAGCTTTCTTT. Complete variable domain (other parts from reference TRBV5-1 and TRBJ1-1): KAGVTQTPRYLIKTRGQQVTLSCSPISGHRSVSWYQQTPGQGLQFLFEYFSETQRNKGNFPGRFSGRQFSNSRSEMNVSTLELGDSALYLCASSYNRGMAEAFFGQGTRLTVV.

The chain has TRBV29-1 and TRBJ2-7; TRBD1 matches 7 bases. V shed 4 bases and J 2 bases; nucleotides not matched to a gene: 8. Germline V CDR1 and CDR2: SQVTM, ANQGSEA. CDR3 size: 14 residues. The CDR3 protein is CSVGGRTGAYEQYF. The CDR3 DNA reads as TGCAGCGTTGGGGGCCGGACAGGAGCCTACGAGCAGTACTTC.

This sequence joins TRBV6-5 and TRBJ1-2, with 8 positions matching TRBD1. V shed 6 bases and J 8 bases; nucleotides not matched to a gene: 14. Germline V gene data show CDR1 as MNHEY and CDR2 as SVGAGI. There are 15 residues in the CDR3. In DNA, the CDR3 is TGTGCCAGCAGCCAAACTCGGACAGGGCATCGCGGCTACACCTTC. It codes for CASSQTRTGHRGYTF.

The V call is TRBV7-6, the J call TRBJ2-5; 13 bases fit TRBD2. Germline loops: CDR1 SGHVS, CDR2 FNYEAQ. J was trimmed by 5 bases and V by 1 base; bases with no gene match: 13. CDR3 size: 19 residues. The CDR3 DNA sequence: TGTGCCAGCAGCTTAGGGGGAGGACTAGCGGGGGCCATGCGGGAGACCCAGTACTTC. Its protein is CASSLGGGLAGAMRETQYF.

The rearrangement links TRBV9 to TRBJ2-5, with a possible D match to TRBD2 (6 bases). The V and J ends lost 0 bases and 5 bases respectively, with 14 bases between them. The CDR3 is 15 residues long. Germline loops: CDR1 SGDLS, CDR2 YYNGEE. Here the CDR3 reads CASSVDGGREETQYF. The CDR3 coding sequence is TGTGCCAGCAGCGTAGACGGGGGTCGGGAGGAGACCCAGTACTTC. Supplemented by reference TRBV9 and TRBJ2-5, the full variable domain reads DSGVTQTPKHLITATGQRVTLRCSPRSGDLSVYWYQQSLDQGLQFLIQYYNGEERAKGNILERFSAQQFPDLHSELNLSSLELGDSALYFCASSVDGGREETQYFGPGTRLLVL.

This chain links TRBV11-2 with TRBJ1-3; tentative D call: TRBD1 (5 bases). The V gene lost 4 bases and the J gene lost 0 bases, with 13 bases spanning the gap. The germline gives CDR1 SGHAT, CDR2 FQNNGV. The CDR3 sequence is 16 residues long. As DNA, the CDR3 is TGTGCCAGCAGCTACCGGCGGGGGAGCTCTGGAAACACCATATATTTT. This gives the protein CASSYRRGSSGNTIYF.

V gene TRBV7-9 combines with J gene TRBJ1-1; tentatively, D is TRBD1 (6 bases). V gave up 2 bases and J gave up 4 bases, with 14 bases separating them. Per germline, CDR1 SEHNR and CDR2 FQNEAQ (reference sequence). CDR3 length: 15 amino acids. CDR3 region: CASSLSGVGSTEAFF. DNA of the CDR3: TGTGCCAGCAGCTTATCAGGGGTTGGGAGCACTGAAGCTTTCTTT.

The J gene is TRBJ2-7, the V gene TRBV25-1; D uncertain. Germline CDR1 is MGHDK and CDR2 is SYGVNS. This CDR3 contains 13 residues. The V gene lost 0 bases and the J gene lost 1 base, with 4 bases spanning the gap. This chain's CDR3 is CASSEYTSYEQYF. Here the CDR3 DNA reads TGTGCCAGCAGTGAATACACATCCTACGAGCAGTACTTC.

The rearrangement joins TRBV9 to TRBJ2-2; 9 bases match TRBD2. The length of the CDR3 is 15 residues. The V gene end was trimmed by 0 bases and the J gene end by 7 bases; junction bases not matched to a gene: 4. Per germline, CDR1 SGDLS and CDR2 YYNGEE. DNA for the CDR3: TGTGCCAGCAGCGTAGCCGGCGGGAGGGTCGGGGAGCTGTTTTTT. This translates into CASSVAGGRVGELFF.

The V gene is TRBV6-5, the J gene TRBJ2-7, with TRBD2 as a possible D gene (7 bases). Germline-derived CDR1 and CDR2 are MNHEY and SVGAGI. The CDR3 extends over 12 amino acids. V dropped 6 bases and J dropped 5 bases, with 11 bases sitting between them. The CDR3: CASRKGGDEQYF. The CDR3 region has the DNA TGTGCCAGCAGGAAGGGGGGGGACGAGCAGTACTTC.

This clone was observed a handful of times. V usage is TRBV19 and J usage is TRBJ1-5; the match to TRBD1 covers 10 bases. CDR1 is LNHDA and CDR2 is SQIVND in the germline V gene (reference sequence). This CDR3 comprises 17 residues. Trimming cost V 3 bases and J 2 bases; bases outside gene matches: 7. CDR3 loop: CASSIGQGGGGNQPQHF. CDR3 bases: TGTGCCAGTAGTATTGGACAGGGGGGAGGGGGCAATCAGCCCCAGCATTTT.

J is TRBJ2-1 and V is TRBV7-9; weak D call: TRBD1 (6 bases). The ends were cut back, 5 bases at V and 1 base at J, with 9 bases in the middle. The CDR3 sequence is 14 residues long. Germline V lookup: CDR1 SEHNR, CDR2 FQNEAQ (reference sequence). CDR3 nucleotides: TGTGCCAGCAGCCGTGGACAGTCCTACAATGAGCAGTTCTTC. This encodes CASSRGQSYNEQFF. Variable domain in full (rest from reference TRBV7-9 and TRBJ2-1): DTGVSQNPRHKITKRGQNVTFRCDPISEHNRLYWYRQTLGQGPEFLTYFQNEAQLEKSRLLSDRFSAERPKGSFSTLEIQRTEQGDSAMYLCASSRGQSYNEQFFGPGTRLTVL.

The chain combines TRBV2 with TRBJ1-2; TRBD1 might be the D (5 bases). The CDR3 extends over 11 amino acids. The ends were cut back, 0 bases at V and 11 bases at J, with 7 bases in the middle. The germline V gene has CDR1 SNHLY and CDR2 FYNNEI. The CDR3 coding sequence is TGTGCCAGCAGTGAAGCGCGGGGGTACACCTTC. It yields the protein CASSEARGYTF.

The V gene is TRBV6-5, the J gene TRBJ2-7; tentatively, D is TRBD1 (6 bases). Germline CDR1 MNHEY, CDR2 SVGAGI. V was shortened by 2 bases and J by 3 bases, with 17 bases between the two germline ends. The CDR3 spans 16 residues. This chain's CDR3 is CASSYVPGDPYYEQYF. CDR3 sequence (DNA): TGTGCCAGCAGTTACGTTCCAGGGGACCCCTACTACGAGCAGTACTTC.

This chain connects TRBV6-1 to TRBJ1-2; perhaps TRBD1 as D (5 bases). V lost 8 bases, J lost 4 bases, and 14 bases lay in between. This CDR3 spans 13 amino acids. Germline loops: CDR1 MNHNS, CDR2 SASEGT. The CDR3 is CASGGTAVYGYTF. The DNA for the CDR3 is TGTGCCAGCGGAGGGACGGCCGTCTATGGCTACACCTTC.

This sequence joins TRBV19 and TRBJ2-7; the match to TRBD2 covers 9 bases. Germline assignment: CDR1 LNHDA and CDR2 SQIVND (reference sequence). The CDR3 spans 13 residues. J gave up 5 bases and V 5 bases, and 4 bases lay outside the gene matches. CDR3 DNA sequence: TGTGCCAGTAGTTTGGGACTAGCTCACGAGCAGTACTTC. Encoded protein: CASSLGLAHEQYF.

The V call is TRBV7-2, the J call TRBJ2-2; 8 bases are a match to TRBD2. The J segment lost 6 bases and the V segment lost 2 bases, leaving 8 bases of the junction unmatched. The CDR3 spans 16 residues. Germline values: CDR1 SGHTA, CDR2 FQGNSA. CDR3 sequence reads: CASSLYRGLAAGELFF. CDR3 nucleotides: TGTGCCAGCAGCTTATACCGCGGACTAGCCGCCGGGGAGCTGTTTTTT.

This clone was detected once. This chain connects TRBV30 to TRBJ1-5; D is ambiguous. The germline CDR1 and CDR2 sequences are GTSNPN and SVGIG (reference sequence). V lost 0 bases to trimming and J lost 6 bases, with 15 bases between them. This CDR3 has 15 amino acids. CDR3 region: CAWSVPGGVSQPQHF. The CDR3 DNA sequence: TGTGCCTGGAGTGTACCAGGAGGTGTAAGTCAGCCCCAGCATTTT.

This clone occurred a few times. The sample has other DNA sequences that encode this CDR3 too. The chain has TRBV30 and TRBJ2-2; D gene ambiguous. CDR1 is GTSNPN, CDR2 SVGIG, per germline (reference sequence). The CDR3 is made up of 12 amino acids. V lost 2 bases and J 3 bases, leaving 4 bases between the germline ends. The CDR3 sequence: CAWSPDTGELFF. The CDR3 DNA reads TGTGCCTGGAGTCCGGACACCGGGGAGCTGTTTTTT.

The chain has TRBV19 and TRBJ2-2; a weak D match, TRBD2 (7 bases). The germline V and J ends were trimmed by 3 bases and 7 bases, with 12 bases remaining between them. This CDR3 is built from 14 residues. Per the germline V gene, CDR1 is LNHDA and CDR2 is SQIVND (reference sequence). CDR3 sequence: CASSIRGASGELFF. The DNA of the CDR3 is TGTGCCAGTAGTATTCGGGGGGCAAGCGGGGAGCTGTTTTTT.

The CDR3 DNA reads TGTGCCATCAGCGCTGTGCGGGCCTACGAGCAGTACTTC. This encodes CAISAVRAYEQYF. V is TRBV10-3 and J is TRBJ2-7; D is possibly TRBD2 (5 bases). This CDR3 is built from 13 residues. Trimming cost V 6 bases and J 2 bases, with 11 bases left between them. From germline, CDR1 is ENHRY and CDR2 SYGVKD.

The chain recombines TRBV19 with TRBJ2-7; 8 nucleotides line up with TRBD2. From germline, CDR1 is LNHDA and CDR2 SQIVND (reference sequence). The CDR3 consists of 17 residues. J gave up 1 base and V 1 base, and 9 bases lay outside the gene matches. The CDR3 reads CASSIAGASGPSYEQYF. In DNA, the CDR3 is TGTGCCAGTAGTATAGCGGGGGCTAGCGGGCCTTCCTACGAGCAGTACTTC.

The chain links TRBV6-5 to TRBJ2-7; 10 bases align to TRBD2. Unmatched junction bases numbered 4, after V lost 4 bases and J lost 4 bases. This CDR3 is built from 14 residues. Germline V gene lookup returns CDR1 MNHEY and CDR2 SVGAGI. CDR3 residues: CASSSLAGEYEQYF. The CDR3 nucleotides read TGTGCCAGCAGTTCCCTAGCGGGAGAATACGAGCAGTACTTC.

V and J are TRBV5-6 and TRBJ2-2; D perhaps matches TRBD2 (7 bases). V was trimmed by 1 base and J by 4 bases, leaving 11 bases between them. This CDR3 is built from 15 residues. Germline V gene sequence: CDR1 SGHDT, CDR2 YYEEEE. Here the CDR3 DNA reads TGTGCCAGCAGCTTGTACGGGGGGCGCACCGGGGAGCTGTTTTTT. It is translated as CASSLYGGRTGELFF.

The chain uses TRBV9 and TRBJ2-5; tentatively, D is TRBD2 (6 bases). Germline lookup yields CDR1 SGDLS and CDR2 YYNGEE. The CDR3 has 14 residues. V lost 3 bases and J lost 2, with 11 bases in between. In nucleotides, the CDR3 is TGTGCCAGCAGCGATCGGGACTCGCAAGAGACCCAGTACTTC. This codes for CASSDRDSQETQYF.

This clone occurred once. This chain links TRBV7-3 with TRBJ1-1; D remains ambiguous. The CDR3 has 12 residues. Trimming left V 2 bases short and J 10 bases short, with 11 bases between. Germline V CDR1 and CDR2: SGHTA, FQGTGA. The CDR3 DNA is TGTGCCAGCAGCTTACGCGGGGAAGTAGCTTTCTTT. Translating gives CASSLRGEVAFF.

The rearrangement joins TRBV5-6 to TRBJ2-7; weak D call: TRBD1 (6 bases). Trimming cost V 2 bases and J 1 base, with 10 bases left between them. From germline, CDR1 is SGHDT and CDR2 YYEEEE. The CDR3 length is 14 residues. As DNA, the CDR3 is TGTGCCAGCAGCTTACAGGGAGCGTCCTACGAGCAGTACTTC. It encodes CASSLQGASYEQYF.

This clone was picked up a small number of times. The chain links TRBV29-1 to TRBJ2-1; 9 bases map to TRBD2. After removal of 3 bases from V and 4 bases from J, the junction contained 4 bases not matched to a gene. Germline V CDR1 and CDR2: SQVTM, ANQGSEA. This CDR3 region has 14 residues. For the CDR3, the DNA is TGCAGCGTTGATGCGGGGGGGACGTACAATGAGCAGTTCTTC. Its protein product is CSVDAGGTYNEQFF.